These 9 T cell receptor beta chains came from one sample sequenced in a study of immune heterogeneity within non-small cell lung tumors (dated by TCRdb to the late 2010s). Data came from a HiSeq X Ten. The TCR beta CDR3 region was amplified with a multiplex PCR system whose first round of approximately 10 cycles used 32 V-gene forward primers and 13 J-gene reverse primers. TCRdb's own reprocessing of the public reads used fastp at Q25 and MiXCR and kept productive beta chains. Each CDR3 protein gets just one entry, which takes the most common genes and DNA from the rows behind it. This sample lists tens of thousands of distinct CDR3 sequences; about 30% were detected once. 4% to 5% of the sample rests with the top ten. The TCR template was genomic DNA extracted from bulk tumor tissue, and 500 to 650 ng of gDNA was amplified for each sample. During surgery, several biopsies were collected from each primary tumor and placed as far from one another as possible within the tumor mass. The study cohort was described as untreated, and the patients were newly diagnosed NSCLC cases having curative surgery.

Material for sequencing was lung tumor tissue. The receptors shown here come from a man aged 35 to 55 with non-small cell lung cancer.

This chain connects TRBV6-2 or TRBV6-3 to TRBJ2-5, with a possible D match to TRBD2 (7 bases). The end of the DNA is better explained by TRBJ2-1, so the J call may be wrong. The CDR3 has 14 residues. The germline V gene has CDR1 MNHEY and CDR2 SVGEGT. The CDR3 loop reads CASSRGPSSNEQFF. CDR3 coding DNA: TGTGCCAGCTCGCGGGGGCCTAGCTCTAATGAGCAGTTCTTC.

In this sample, this clonotype turned up many times. V is TRBV6-1 and J is TRBJ1-6; the D is unclear. V was cut by 3 bases and J by 8 bases, with 8 bases left in between. CDR1 and CDR2 (germline): MNHNS, SASEGT. The CDR3 is made up of 13 amino acids. CDR3 sequence reads: CASSESWDSPLHF. CDR3 DNA: TGTGCCAGCAGTGAGTCATGGGATTCACCCCTCCACTTT.

This clonotype was counted only a few times. A junction end diverges from the germline sequence, so it may reflect a read error. The rearrangement joins TRBV10-1 to TRBJ1-5; 10 bases align to TRBD1. Germline lookup yields CDR1 WNHNN and CDR2 SYGVQD (reference sequence). CDR3 length: 13 residues. Written as DNA, the CDR3 is TGCGCCAGCAGAACTCCCGGGACAGGGGTGCGTAATTTT. The encoded protein is CASRTPGTGVRNF.

By frequency in the sample, this clonotype is medium-sized (0.01 to 0.1%). The chain has TRBV19 and TRBJ2-7; TRBD1 agrees at 10 bases. V lost 1 base to trimming and J lost 7 bases; unmatched junction nucleotides: 4. This CDR3 spans 14 amino acids. The germline V gene encodes CDR1 LNHDA and CDR2 SQIVND (reference sequence). The DNA of the CDR3 is TGTGCCAGTAGTATAGGACAGGGGGCGGATGAGCAGTACTTC. Protein sequence: CASSIGQGADEQYF.

On this clonotype itself: Just one base apart from a much larger clone, this may be a read error. The CDR3 DNA follows: TGTGCCAGCAGTTGGACCGCCCACAGACAGGGTCTCTACGAGCAGTACTTC. Encoded protein: CASSWTAHRQGLYEQYF. The chain links TRBV28 to TRBJ2-7; 7 nucleotides agree with TRBD1. This CDR3 is 17 amino acids long. From germline, CDR1 is MDHEN and CDR2 SYDVKM. After removal of 4 bases from V and 3 bases from J, the junction contained 15 bases not matched to a gene.

This clonotype was detected many times. The chain carries TRBV19 and TRBJ2-1, with D possibly being TRBD2 (5 bases). V was pared by 6 bases and J by 6 bases, with 21 bases between. Germline CDR1 is LNHDA and CDR2 is SQIVND (reference sequence). The CDR3 totals 16 residues. CDR3 sequence: CASSRPRGEVVNEQFF. CDR3 coding DNA: TGTGCCAGTAGCAGACCCCGGGGAGAAGTGGTCAATGAGCAGTTCTTC. The variable domain in full, completed from reference TRBV19 and TRBJ2-1, reads DGGITQSPKYLFRKEGQNVTLSCEQNLNHDAMYWYRQDPGQGLRLIYYSQIVNDFQKGDIAEGYSVSREKKESFPLTVTSAQKNPTAFYLCASSRPRGEVVNEQFFGPGTRLTVL.

The chain combines TRBV20-1 with TRBJ1-1; 10 nucleotides align to TRBD1. The CDR3 spans 14 residues. Trimming took 4 bases from V and 1 from J; bases not matched to a gene: 3. Germline CDR1 is DFQATT and CDR2 is SNEGSKA (reference sequence). The CDR3 protein is CSAKRQGANTEAFF. The DNA of the CDR3 is TGCAGTGCTAAGAGACAGGGGGCGAACACTGAAGCTTTCTTT.

This clonotype came up many times. The chain has TRBV2 and TRBJ1-2; a possible D gene is TRBD1 (6 bases). V lost 7 bases and J lost 2, with 14 bases in between. Per the germline V gene, CDR1 is SNHLY and CDR2 is FYNNEI. There are 14 residues in the CDR3. The CDR3 is CASMGGARNYGYTF. The CDR3 bases are TGTGCCAGCATGGGGGGGGCTAGGAACTATGGCTACACCTTC.

Comments on this clonotype: The conserved closing phenylalanine or tryptophan is absent in this CDR3, likely reflecting a read error. The chain combines TRBV12-3 or TRBV12-4 with TRBJ2-1, with D unresolved. The CDR3 extends over 11 amino acids. The V and J ends lost 5 bases and 5 bases respectively, with 4 bases between them. The CDR3 loop reads CASSRNNEQFL. CDR3 coding DNA: TGTGCCAGCAGTCGAAACAATGAGCAGTTCTTG.